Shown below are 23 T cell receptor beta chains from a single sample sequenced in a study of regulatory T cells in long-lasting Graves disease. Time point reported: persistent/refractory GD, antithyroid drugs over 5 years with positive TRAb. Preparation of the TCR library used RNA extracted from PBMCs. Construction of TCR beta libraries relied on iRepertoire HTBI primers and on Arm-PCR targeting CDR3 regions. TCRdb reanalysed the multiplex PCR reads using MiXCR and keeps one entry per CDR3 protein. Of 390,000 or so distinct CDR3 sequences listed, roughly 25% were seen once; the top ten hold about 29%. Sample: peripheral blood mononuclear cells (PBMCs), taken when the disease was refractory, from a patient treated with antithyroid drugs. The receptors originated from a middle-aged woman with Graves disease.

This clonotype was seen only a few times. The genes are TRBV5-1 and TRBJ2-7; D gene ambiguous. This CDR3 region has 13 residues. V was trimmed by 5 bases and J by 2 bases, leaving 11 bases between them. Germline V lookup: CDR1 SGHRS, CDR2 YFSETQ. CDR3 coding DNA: TGCGCCAGCAGTACGGAATTCCCCTACGAGCAGTACTTC. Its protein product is CASSTEFPYEQYF.

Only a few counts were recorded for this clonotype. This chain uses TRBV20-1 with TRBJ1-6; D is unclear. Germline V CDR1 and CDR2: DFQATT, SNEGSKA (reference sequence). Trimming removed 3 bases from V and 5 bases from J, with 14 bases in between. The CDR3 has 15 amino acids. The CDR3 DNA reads TGCAGTGCTAGGGACCTACAAGGCGATAATTCACCCCTCCACTTT. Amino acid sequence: CSARDLQGDNSPLHF.

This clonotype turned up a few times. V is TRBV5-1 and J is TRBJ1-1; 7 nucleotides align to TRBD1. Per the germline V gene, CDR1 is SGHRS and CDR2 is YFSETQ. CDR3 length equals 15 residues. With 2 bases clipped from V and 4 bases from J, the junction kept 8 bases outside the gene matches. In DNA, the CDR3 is TGCGCCAGCAGCTTTTCCGCAGGGGGTGTCACTGAAGCTTTCTTT. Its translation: CASSFSAGGVTEAFF.

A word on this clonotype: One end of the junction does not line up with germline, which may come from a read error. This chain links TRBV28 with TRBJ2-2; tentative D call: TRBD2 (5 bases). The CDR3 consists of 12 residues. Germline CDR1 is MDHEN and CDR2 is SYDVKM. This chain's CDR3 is CASSTGDWELLF. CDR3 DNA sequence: TGTGCCAGCAGTACCGGAGACTGGGAGCTGCTTTTT.

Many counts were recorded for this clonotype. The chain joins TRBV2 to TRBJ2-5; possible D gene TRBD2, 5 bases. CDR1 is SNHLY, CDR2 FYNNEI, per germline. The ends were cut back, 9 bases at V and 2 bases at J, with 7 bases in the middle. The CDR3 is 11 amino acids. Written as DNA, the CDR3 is TGTGCCAGAGGGAGACAAGAGACCCAGTACTTC. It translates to CARGRQETQYF.

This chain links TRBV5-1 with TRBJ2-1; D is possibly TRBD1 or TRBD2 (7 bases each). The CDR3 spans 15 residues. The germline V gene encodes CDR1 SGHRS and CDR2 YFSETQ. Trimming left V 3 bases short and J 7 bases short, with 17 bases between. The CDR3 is CASSWGGTAGNEQFF. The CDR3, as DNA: TGCGCCAGCAGCTGGGGGGGGACAGCTGGAAATGAGCAGTTCTTC.

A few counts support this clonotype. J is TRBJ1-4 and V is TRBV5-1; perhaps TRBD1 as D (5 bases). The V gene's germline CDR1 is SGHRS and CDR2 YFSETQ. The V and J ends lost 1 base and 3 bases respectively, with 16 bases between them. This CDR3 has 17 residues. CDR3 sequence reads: CASSLFGSLGPNEKLFF. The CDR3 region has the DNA TGCGCCAGCAGCTTGTTTGGATCCCTGGGACCTAATGAAAAACTGTTTTTT. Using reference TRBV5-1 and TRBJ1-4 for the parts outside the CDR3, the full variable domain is KAGVTQTPRYLIKTRGQQVTLSCSPISGHRSVSWYQQTPGQGLQFLFEYFSETQRNKGNFPGRFSGRQFSNSRSEMNVSTLELGDSALYLCASSLFGSLGPNEKLFFGSGTQLSVL.

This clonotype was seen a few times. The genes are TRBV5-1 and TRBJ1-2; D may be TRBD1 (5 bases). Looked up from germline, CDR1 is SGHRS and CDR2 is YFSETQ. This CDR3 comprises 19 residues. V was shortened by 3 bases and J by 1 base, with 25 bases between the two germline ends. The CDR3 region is CASSSPRGPQGLLNYGYTF. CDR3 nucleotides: TGCGCCAGCAGCTCTCCACGTGGACCCCAGGGACTCCTTAACTATGGCTACACCTTC.

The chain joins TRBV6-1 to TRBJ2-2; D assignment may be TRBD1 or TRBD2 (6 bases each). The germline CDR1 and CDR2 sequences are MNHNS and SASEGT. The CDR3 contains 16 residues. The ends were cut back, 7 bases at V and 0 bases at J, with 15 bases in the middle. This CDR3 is CASTGAGRSNTGELFF. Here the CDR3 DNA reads TGTGCCAGCACAGGGGCGGGACGCTCGAACACCGGGGAGCTGTTTTTT.

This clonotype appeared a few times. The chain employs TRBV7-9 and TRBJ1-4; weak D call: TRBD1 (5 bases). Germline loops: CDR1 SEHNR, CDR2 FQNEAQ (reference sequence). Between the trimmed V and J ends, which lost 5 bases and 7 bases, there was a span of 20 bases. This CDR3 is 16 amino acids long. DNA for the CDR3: TGTGCCAGCAGCCCCGATTTTTCTTTGGGGGGTGAAAAACTGTTTTTT. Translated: CASSPDFSLGGEKLFF.

CDR3 residues: CAWSYGRPTTEAFF. For the CDR3, the DNA is TGTGCCTGGAGCTATGGTCGTCCGACCACTGAAGCTTTCTTT. This chain links TRBV30 with TRBJ1-1, with D uncertain. The CDR3 sequence is 14 residues long. V lost 3 bases, J lost 4 bases, and 15 bases lay in between. Germline V gene lookup returns CDR1 GTSNPN and CDR2 SVGIG (reference sequence).

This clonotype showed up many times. The CDR3 loop reads CATSDGLETQYF. Written as DNA, the CDR3 is TGTGCCACCAGTGACGGTTTGGAGACCCAGTACTTC. The gene calls are TRBV24-1 and TRBJ2-5, with D unresolved. Germline values: CDR1 KGHDR, CDR2 SFDVKD. V lost 4 bases to trimming and J lost 5 bases, with 7 bases between them. The CDR3 is 12 residues long.

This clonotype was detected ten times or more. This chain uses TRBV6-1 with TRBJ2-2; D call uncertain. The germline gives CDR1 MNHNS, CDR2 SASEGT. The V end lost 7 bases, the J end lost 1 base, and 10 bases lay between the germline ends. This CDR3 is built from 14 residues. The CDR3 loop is CASTTALNTGELFF. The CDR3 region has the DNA TGTGCCAGCACCACGGCCTTGAACACCGGGGAGCTGTTTTTT.

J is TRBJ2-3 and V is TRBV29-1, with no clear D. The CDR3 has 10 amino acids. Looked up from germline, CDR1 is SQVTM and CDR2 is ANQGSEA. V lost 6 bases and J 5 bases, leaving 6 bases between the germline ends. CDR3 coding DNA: TGCAGCGTGGCAGAAGATACGCAGTATTTT. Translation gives CSVAEDTQYF.

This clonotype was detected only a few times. In DNA form, the CDR3 reads TGTGCCAGCAGCCCAGATCCACCGGTGACGCAGTATTTT. Translated, it gives CASSPDPPVTQYF. The chain carries TRBV2 and TRBJ2-3, with D hard to call. Trimming pared 6 bases from V and 9 bases from J, leaving 16 bases between. CDR1 SNHLY and CDR2 FYNNEI come from the germline V gene. There are 13 residues in the CDR3.

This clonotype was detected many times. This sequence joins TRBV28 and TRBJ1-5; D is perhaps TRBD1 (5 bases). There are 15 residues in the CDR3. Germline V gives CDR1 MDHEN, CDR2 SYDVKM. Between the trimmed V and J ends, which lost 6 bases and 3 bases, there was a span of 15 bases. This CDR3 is CASSPTLGANQPQHF. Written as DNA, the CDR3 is TGTGCCAGCAGCCCCACCTTAGGGGCCAATCAGCCCCAGCATTTT.

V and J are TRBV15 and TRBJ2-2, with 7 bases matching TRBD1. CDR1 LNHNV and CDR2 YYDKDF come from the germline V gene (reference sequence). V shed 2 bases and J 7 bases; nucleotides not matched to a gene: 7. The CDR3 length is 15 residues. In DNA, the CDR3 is TGTGCCACCAGCAGACCCGACAGGGACGACGGGGAGCTGTTTTTT. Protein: CATSRPDRDDGELFF.

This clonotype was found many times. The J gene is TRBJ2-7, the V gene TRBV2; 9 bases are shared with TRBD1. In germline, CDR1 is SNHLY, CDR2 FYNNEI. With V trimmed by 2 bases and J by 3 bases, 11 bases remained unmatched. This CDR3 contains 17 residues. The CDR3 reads CASSEKGQGGIFYEQYF. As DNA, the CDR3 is TGTGCCAGCAGTGAAAAGGGACAGGGTGGCATTTTCTACGAGCAGTACTTC.

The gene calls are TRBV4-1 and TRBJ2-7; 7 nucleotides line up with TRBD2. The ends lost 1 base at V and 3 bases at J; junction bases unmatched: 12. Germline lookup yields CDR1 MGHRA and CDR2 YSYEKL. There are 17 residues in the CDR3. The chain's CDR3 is CASSQVAARDYHYEQYF. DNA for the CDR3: TGCGCCAGCAGCCAAGTCGCGGCCAGGGACTATCACTACGAGCAGTACTTC.

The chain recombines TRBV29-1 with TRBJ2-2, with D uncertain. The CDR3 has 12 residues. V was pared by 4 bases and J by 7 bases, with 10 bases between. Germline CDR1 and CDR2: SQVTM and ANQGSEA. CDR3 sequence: CSVVGDDGELFF. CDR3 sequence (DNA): TGCAGCGTTGTGGGCGATGACGGGGAGCTGTTTTTT.

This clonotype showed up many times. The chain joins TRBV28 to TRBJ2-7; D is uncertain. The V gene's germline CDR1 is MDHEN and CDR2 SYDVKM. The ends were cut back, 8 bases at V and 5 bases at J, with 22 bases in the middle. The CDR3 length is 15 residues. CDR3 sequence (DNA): TGTGCCAGCCCACCGCTTGTAGGGTTGGAAGACGAGCAGTACTTC. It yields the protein CASPPLVGLEDEQYF.

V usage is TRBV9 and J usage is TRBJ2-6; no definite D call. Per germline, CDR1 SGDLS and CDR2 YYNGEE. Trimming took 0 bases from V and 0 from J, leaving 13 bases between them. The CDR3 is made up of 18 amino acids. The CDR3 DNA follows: TGTGCCAGCAGCGTAGAATACAGTCTTGGCTCTGGGGCCAACGTCCTGACTTTC. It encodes CASSVEYSLGSGANVLTF.

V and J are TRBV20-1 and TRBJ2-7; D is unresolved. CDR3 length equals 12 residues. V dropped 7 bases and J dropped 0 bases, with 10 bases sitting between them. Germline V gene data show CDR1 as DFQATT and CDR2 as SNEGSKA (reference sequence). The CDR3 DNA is TGCAGTGTGGTACCCGACTCCTACGAGCAGTACTTC. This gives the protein CSVVPDSYEQYF.